Sequencing of this TCR beta chain was carried out in a study of T cell repertoires in cytomegalovirus infection. The study, taken as a whole, reports: There were carriers of CMV plus the relevant HLA, and cumulative public TCR beta family frequency identified them.

Comments on this clonotype: Its antigen remains unidentified.

The CDR3 totals 16 residues. The germline gives CDR1 LGHNA, CDR2 YSLEER. V shed 4 bases and J shed 5 bases, with 17 bases lying between them. In TCRdb, the reads were re-called with MiXCR into one record per CDR3 protein. Here the sample spans 450,000 to 650,000 distinct CDR3 sequences, roughly 42% being singletons. The J gene is TRBJ1-4, the V gene TRBV4-3, with D possibly TRBD1 on 5 matching bases. The clonotype originates from a human donor in good health (CMV status not recorded). Some clones in this sample may be carry-over from other donors' samples. Specimen: cultured PBMCs, collected from culture after CMV antigen stimulation. Here the CDR3 DNA reads TGCGCCAGCAGCCTAATCGGACACGGGCAAAATGAAAAACTGTTTTTT. It translates to CASSLIGHGQNEKLFF.